This TCR beta chain was found in a study of blood T cell repertoires in COVID-19 (TCRdb year 2020). For the study in its entirety: Samples covering the acute and convalescent phases of COVID-19 were provided by collaborators in the United States, Italy and Spain. Samples were obtained from the ongoing ImmuneRACE study (first 160 participants) and from 1,254 subjects provided by 6 global collaborators. The prospective study material was composed of cDNA or gDNA derived from T cells, B-cell-depleted T cells, or PBMCs. The sample metadata nearly always contained a de-identified subject ID, COVID-19 status, age in years and sex. The repertoires were released in a freely available public database meant as a resource for research on the immune response to SARS-CoV-2. Subjects who had been exposed to COVID-19, were actively infected with it, or had recovered from it provided the deeply sampled blood TCRbeta repertoires that made up the dataset. HLA class I and class II types, where available, came from metadata supplied by the sample provider rather than from assay-based typing. Points the paper makes about the study in general: The amount of clinical and demographic metadata varied by source and participant and was provided uncurated.

TCRbeta CDR3 regions were amplified from genomic DNA using the immunoSEQ Assay, a bias-controlled multiplex PCR. Turning to the authors' computational methods: Nucleated cell counts per sample were estimated from amplification of reference gene primers within the assay. Sequence reads were collapsed and filtered to measure the absolute abundance of every unique TCRbeta CDR3 rearrangement. For each sample, productive Simpson clonality was calculated as the square root of Simpson's diversity index over productive rearrangements. Imported from immuneACCESS, the table was reduced by TCRdb to in-frame sequences with V and J called. These copies leave out some clones; in studies compared against another copy, an unresolved V gene accounts for under half, and the cause of the remainder is not known. V, J and clone size reflect that table, while D and trimming were determined from the DNA. This sample comprises roughly 440,000 clones, approximately 88% of them detected only once. Jointly, the top ten make up over 9.5% of the sample.

This clone was seen only once. The clone's antigen remains unknown. No much larger clonotype is one base removed from it; base qualities were not supplied. Counted from cysteine to phenylalanine, this CDR3 has 12 amino acids. Of the read, only the CDR3 DNA is kept; its 36 bases are in frame from base 1. Relative to germline, V is 0 bases shorter and J is 7 bases shorter, with 6 bases between their ends. CDR1 MNHEY and CDR2 SVGAGI are derived from the germline V gene. At one collaborating source in Seattle, patients were enrolled during active infection and were followed longitudinally through the course of disease. Each collaborating institution followed its own protocols to collect whole blood in K2EDTA tubes. Collaborator samples were shipped for TCRbeta analysis as frozen whole blood, isolated PBMCs, or DNA extracted from either sample type.

The origin of this receptor is a woman aged 45-59 years with COVID-19, enrolled during active disease. This chain joins TRBV6-5 to TRBJ1-1; a weak D assignment points to TRBD1 (5 bases agree). Sequences were obtained from peripheral blood. The nucleotides are TGTGCCAGCAGTTACTCGCAGGGTGAAGCTTTCTTT. This yields the protein CASSYSQGEAFF.